This entry lists 3 T cell receptor beta chains sequenced from one sample in a study of blood T cell repertoires in COVID-19. Method: immunoSEQ multiplex PCR; TCRdb's copy keeps in-frame clones and lacks some. The profile shows over 200,000 clones, around four fifths of them singletons. The material sequenced was peripheral blood. These receptors came from a man aged 40-49 years with active or convalescent COVID-19.

The chain carries TRBV4-2 and TRBJ2-1; the match to TRBD2 covers 10 bases. With 0 bases clipped from V and 6 bases from J, the junction kept 5 bases outside the gene matches. The CDR3 is 16 amino acids. Germline V gene sequence: CDR1 LGHNA, CDR2 YNFKEQ. CDR3 sequence: CASSQEAGGILNEQFF. CDR3 DNA: TGTGCCAGCAGCCAAGAAGCGGGGGGGATCCTCAATGAGCAGTTCTTC.

This sequence joins TRBV12-3 or TRBV12-4 and TRBJ2-7; D not resolved. V was trimmed by 5 bases and J by 2 bases, leaving 10 bases between them. This CDR3 has 13 amino acids. CDR3 region: CASSRLGPYEQYF. CDR3 nucleotides: TGTGCCAGCAGTAGACTCGGTCCCTACGAGCAGTACTTC.

The rearrangement links TRBV6-2 or TRBV6-3 to TRBJ1-2; the D gene is possibly TRBD1 (5 bases). CDR3 size: 13 residues. The germline gives CDR1 MNHEY, CDR2 SVGEGT. V was trimmed by 6 bases and J by 4 bases, leaving 12 bases between them. The CDR3 sequence is CASSQGTVYGYTF. The CDR3 DNA reads TGTGCCAGCAGCCAAGGGACTGTCTATGGCTACACCTTC.